The rows below give T cell receptor beta chains drawn from one sample of a study of CD8+CD57+ T cells in acquired aplastic anemia. Each CDR3 protein gets one entry after TCRdb re-called the reads with MiXCR. This sample yields approximately 120,000 distinct CDR3 sequences, of which nearly 40% are seen a single time; about 3% belongs to the top ten. Input material: sorted CD4+, CD8+, or CD8+CD57+ T cells (not recorded which) from PBMCs. Receptor source: a human donor with aplastic anemia. Each CDR3 is given with its conserved first and last residue. The order of the fields is V gene, J gene, D gene, clone size, CDR3 protein, CDR3 DNA. The D gene is left open where the match is weak. The size entry is marked missing in some rows and otherwise reads once, few, many or a size class.

TRBV19	TRBJ2-3	-	many	CASRNSRFTDTQYF	TGTGCCAGTAGAAACTCAAGGTTTACAGATACGCAGTATTTT
TRBV20-1	TRBJ2-3	-	many	CSAIRTDTQYF	TGCAGTGCTATACGTACAGATACGCAGTATTTT
TRBV24-1	TRBJ2-1	TRBD1	-	CATSDRQGAYNEQFF	TGTGCCACCAGTGACAGACAGGGGGCCTACAATGAGCAGTTCTTC
TRBV19	TRBJ2-7	TRBD1	many	CASSLTGGSSYEQYF	TGTGCCAGTAGCCTGACAGGGGGGAGCTCCTACGAGCAGTACTTC
TRBV9	TRBJ1-1	-	-	CASSPSGGITEAFF	TGTGCCAGCAGCCCGTCGGGGGGGATCACTGAAGCTTTCTTT
TRBV7-9	TRBJ2-4	TRBD1	many	CASQRGTGSYIQYF	TGTGCCAGCCAAAGAGGGACAGGATCATACATTCAGTACTTC
TRBV10-3	TRBJ1-6	-	-	CAISEIQGSPLHF	TGTGCCATCAGTGAGATACAGGGCTCACCCCTCCACTTT
TRBV18	TRBJ2-1	TRBD2	few	CASSRTSGHEQFF	TGTGCCAGCTCGCGGACTAGCGGGCATGAGCAGTTCTTC
TRBV29-1	TRBJ2-3	TRBD2	few	CSGSGVTTDTQYF	TGCAGCGGTAGCGGGGTGACCACAGATACGCAGTATTTT
TRBV7-4	TRBJ2-7	TRBD2	-	CASSLLAGYEQYF	TGTGCCAGCAGCTTACTAGCGGGCTACGAGCAGTACTTC
TRBV7-6	TRBJ2-6	-	many	CASSLVGDPGANVLTF	TGTGCCAGCAGCTTAGTAGGGGATCCTGGGGCCAACGTCCTGACTTTC
TRBV24-1	TRBJ2-2	-	-	CATSDPLLTGELFF	TGTGCCACCAGTGATCCCTTACTCACCGGGGAGCTGTTTTTT
TRBV2	TRBJ1-3	-	-	CASSVRSASGNTIYF	TGTGCCAGCAGTGTTCGGTCGGCCTCTGGAAACACCATATATTTT
TRBV20-1	TRBJ2-3	TRBD2	-	CSAAPGTKNTDTQYF	TGCAGTGCCGCTCCCGGGACTAAAAACACAGATACGCAGTATTTT
TRBV19	TRBJ2-2	-	many	CASSIGAGHLANTGELFF	TGTGCCAGTAGTATAGGAGCGGGACACCTCGCGAACACCGGGGAGCTGTTTTTT
TRBV15	TRBJ1-1	TRBD1	-	CATRTGGNTEAFF	TGTGCCACCCGGACAGGGGGTAACACTGAAGCTTTCTTT
TRBV6-5	TRBJ1-1	TRBD1	many	CASSYPGQGRTEAFF	TGTGCCAGCAGTTACCCCGGACAGGGAAGGACTGAAGCTTTCTTT
TRBV5-1	TRBJ2-3	TRBD2	many	CASSLWSSGGRTDTQYF	TGCGCCAGCAGCTTGTGGTCTAGCGGGGGGCGCACAGATACGCAGTATTTT
TRBV7-3	TRBJ2-7	-	-	CASSSHLSSYEQYF	TGTGCCAGCAGCTCCCACCTAAGCTCCTACGAGCAGTACTTC
TRBV4-1	TRBJ1-1	-	many	CASSQLNGPAGEAFF	TGCGCCAGCAGCCAACTCAACGGTCCCGCGGGTGAAGCTTTCTTT
TRBV5-6	TRBJ2-1	-	-	CASSFLLLGADYNEQFF	TGTGCCAGCAGCTTCCTCTTGTTGGGGGCGGACTACAATGAGCAGTTCTTC
TRBV19	TRBJ1-4	-	-	CASSIPRAEKLFF	TGTGCCAGTAGTATACCCAGGGCGGAAAAACTGTTTTTT
TRBV2	TRBJ2-3	TRBD1	-	CASNRQGGTDTQYF	TGTGCCAGCAATCGACAGGGTGGCACAGATACGCAGTATTTT
TRBV24-1	TRBJ2-1	-	-	CATSDPRTANYEQFF	TGTGCCACCAGTGATCCTCGGACAGCGAACTATGAGCAGTTCTTC
TRBV5-6	TRBJ2-7	-	many	CASSLVKGRTYEQYF	TGTGCCAGCAGCTTGGTTAAAGGGAGAACCTACGAGCAGTACTTC
TRBV5-3	TRBJ1-2	TRBD1	-	CASQGTGDGYTF	TGTGCCAGCCAAGGGACAGGCGATGGCTACACCTTC
TRBV5-1	TRBJ1-1	TRBD1	many	CASSWGQTMNTEAFF	TGCGCCAGCAGCTGGGGACAGACCATGAACACTGAAGCTTTCTTT
TRBV11-1	TRBJ2-1	-	-	CASSLAKGTYNEQFF	TGTGCCAGCAGCTTAGCGAAAGGGACCTACAATGAGCAGTTCTTC
TRBV9	TRBJ2-5	-	-	CASSLGAKETQYF	TGTGCCAGCAGCTTAGGGGCTAAAGAGACCCAGTACTTC
TRBV5-1	TRBJ1-2	-	-	CASRVEGLGGGGYTF	TGCGCCAGCAGAGTCGAGGGACTCGGGGGAGGAGGCTACACCTTC
TRBV2	TRBJ1-1	-	-	CASSGQGSTEAFF	TGTGCCAGCAGTGGCCAGGGTAGCACTGAAGCTTTCTTT